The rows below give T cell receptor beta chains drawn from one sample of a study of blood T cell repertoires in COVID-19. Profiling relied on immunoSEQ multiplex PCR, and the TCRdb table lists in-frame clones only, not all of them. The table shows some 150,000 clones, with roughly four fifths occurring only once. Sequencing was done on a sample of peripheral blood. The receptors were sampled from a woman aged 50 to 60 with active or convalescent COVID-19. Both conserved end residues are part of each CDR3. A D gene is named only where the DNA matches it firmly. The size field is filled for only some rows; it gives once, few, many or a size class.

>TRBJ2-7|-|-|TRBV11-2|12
TGTGCCAGCAGCCCTCACGGGTACGAGCAGTACTTC
CASSPHGYEQYF
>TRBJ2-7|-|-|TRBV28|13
TGTGCCAGCAGGGTGGGGGGTGCGGGCGAGCAGTACTTC
CASRVGGAGEQYF
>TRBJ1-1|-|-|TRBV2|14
TGTGCCAGCAGTGTAGGCAGGGCGGATACTGAAGCTTTCTTT
CASSVGRADTEAFF
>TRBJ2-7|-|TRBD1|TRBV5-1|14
TGCGCCAGCAGCGTGGGACAGGCCCTCTACGAGCAGTACTTC
CASSVGQALYEQYF
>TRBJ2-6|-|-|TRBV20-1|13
TGCAGTGCTAGTGCGGGAGGGGCCAACGTCCTGACTTTC
CSASAGGANVLTF
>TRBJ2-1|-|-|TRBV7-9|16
TGTGCCAGCAGCCCCCTCTTAGCCGGGTTTTACAATGAGCAGTTCTTC
CASSPLLAGFYNEQFF
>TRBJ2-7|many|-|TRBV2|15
TGTGCCAGCAGTTTAGCGGTACTAGCTCGGTACGAGCAGTACTTC
CASSLAVLARYEQYF
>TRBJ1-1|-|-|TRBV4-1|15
TGCGCCAGCAGCCAATCGGGTGAGACGAACACTGAAGCTTTCTTT
CASSQSGETNTEAFF
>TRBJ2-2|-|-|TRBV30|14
TGTGCCTGGAGGTGGAGGGCGAACACCGGGGAGCTGTTTTTT
CAWRWRANTGELFF
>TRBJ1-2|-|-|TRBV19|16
TGTGCCAGTAGTATAGCAGAATGGGGCGGAAACTATGGCTACACCTTC
CASSIAEWGGNYGYTF
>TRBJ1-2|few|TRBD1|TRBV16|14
TGTGCCAGCAGCCAACCGACAGGGGTCTATGGCTACACCTTC
CASSQPTGVYGYTF
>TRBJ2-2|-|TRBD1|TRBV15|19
TGTGCCACCAGCAGAGGCCTCCTAGGGACAGGGAGGAACACCGGGGAGCTGTTTTTT
CATSRGLLGTGRNTGELFF
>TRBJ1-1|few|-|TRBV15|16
TGTGCCACCAGCAGGGCCGGGCCCCTCGGGGGAACTGAAGCTTTCTTT
CATSRAGPLGGTEAFF
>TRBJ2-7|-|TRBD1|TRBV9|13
TGTGCCAGCAGCTTTCGGACAGGGAGTGAGCAGTACTTC
CASSFRTGSEQYF
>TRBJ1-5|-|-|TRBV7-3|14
TGTGCCGACCCGTCGCGGATTAGCAATCAGCCCCAGCATTTT
CADPSRISNQPQHF
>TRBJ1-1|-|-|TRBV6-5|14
TGTGCCAGCAAATTCAGGGGACCGAACACTGAAGCTTTCTTT
CASKFRGPNTEAFF
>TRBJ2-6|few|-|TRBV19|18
TGTGCCAGTAGTGACTACCTGACAGGTTACTCTGGGGCCAACGTCCTGACTTTC
CASSDYLTGYSGANVLTF
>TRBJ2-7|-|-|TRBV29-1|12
TGCAGCGTACAGGTGGGGTCCTACGAGCAGTACTTC
CSVQVGSYEQYF
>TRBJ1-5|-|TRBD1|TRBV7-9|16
TGTGCCAGCAGCTTATGGGACAGGGGAAGCAATCAGCCCCAGCATTTT
CASSLWDRGSNQPQHF
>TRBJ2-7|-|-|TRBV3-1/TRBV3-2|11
TGTGCCAGCAGCTCCGCCTACGAGCAGTACTTC
CASSSAYEQYF
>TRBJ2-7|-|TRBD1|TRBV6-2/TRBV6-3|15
TGTGCCAGCAGTTCCGCCGGGACAGGGTTATACGAGCAGTACTTC
CASSSAGTGLYEQYF
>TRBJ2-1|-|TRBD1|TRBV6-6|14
TGTGCCAGCAGTTACGGACAGGCCTACAATGAGCAGTTCTTC
CASSYGQAYNEQFF
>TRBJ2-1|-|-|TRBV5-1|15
TGCGCCAGCAGCAATAACCCCGGGAGCAACAATGAGCAGTTCTTC
CASSNNPGSNNEQFF
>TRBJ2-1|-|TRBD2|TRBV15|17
TGTGCCACCAGCAGAGCAACCGGGGGGTGGTCCTACAATGAGCAGTTCTTC
CATSRATGGWSYNEQFF
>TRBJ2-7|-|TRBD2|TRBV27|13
TGTGCCAGTCAACAACGACTAGCGGGCGAGCAGTACTTC
CASQQRLAGEQYF
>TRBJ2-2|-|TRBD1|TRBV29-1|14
TGCAGCGTTCAGACAGGGGTAAACACCGGGGAGCTGTTTTTT
CSVQTGVNTGELFF
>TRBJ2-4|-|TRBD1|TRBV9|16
TGTGCCAGCAGCGTAGCGGGACAGGGGGCCAAAAACATTCAGTACTTC
CASSVAGQGAKNIQYF
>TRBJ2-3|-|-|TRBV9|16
TGTGCCAGCAGCGTAGGAGCGAGCGCTAGCACAGATACGCAGTATTTT
CASSVGASASTDTQYF
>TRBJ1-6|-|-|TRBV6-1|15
TGTGCCAGCAGTGAACAACCTGAAGGGGATTCACCCCTCCACTTT
CASSEQPEGDSPLHF
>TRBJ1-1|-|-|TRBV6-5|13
TGTGCCAGCAGTTACGCACGGGACACTGAAGCTTTCTTT
CASSYARDTEAFF
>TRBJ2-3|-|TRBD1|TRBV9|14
TGTGCCAGCAGCGTAGTCAGGGGGACAGATACGCAGTATTTT
CASSVVRGTDTQYF
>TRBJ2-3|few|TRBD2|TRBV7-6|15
TGTGCCAGCAGCCGACAGGGCGGGAGGGCCCTAAGGCAGTATTTT
CASSRQGGRALRQYF
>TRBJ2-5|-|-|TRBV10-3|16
TGTGCCATCAGCCTTGGCTCGGTGACACTCCAAGAGACCCAGTACTTC
CAISLGSVTLQETQYF
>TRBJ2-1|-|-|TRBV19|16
TGTGCCAGTAGTATAGGGGGGACACCCACCTACAATGAGCAGTTCTTC
CASSIGGTPTYNEQFF
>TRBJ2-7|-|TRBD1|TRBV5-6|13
TGTGCCAGCAGCCGGGACAGATCCTACGAGCAGTACTTC
CASSRDRSYEQYF
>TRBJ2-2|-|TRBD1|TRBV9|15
TGTGCCAGCAGCGTTCGGACAGGAACCAGCGGGGAGCTGTTTTTT
CASSVRTGTSGELFF
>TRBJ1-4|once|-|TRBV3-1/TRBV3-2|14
TGTGCCAGCAGCCCAGGGTGGACTAATGAAAAACTGTTTTTT
CASSPGWTNEKLFF
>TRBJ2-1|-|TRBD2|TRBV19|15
TGTGCCAGTACGTCGCTAGCGGGATACTACAATGAGCAGTTCTTC
CASTSLAGYYNEQFF
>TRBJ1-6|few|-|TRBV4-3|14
TGCGCCAGCAGCCAAGAAGGCGGGAATTCACCCCTCCACTTT
CASSQEGGNSPLHF
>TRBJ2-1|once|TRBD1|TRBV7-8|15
TGTGCCAGCAGCCTCAAAGGGACAGGGGGCAATGAGCAGTTCTTC
CASSLKGTGGNEQFF
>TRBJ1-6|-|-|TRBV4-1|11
TGCGCCCCACCGCGACTTTCACCCCTCCACTTT
CAPPRLSPLHF
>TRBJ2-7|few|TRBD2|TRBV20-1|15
TGCAGTGCTAGTGGACTAGCGGGGCCCTCCTACGAGCAGTACTTC
CSASGLAGPSYEQYF
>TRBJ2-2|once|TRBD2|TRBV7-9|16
TGTGCCAGCAGCCCCTTCGGTAGCGGGGTGACCGGGGAGCTGTTTTTT
CASSPFGSGVTGELFF
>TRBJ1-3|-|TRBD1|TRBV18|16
TGTGCCAGCTCATTACAGGGGGCCATCTCTGGAAACACCATATATTTT
CASSLQGAISGNTIYF
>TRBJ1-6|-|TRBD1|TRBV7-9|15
TGTGCCAGCAGCCCGGGACAGAGTCGCAATTCACCCCTCCACTTT
CASSPGQSRNSPLHF
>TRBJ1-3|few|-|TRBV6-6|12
TGTGCCAGCAGTGGACAGATAAACACCATATATTTT
CASSGQINTIYF
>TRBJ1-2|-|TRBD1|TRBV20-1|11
TGCAGTGCCGGGACAGTCTATGGCTACACCTTC
CSAGTVYGYTF
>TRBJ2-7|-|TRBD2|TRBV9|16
TGTGCCAGCAGCGTGGGTCTAGCGGGGGATTCCTACGAGCAGTACTTC
CASSVGLAGDSYEQYF